This is a list of T cell receptor beta chains from one sample in a study of regulatory T cells in long-lasting Graves disease. TCRdb redid the calling of the multiplex PCR reads with MiXCR, one entry per CDR3 protein. The table includes roughly 420,000 distinct CDR3 sequences, roughly a sixth detected once. The sample in question was peripheral blood mononuclear cells (PBMCs), obtained at new diagnosis, from a patient treated with antithyroid drugs. The receptor set was obtained from a female donor with Graves disease. CDR3s include the opening cysteine and the closing phenylalanine or tryptophan. A D gene is named only where the DNA matches it firmly. Where a row states a size, it is once, few, many or the class of an expanded clone; other rows omit it.

J gene	clone size	D gene	V gene	CDR3 DNA	CDR3 protein
TRBJ2-1	-	-	TRBV29-1	TGCAGCGTCACGACCCCCCGGGGTGGCTACGAGCAGTTCTTC	CSVTTPRGGYEQFF
TRBJ1-2	few	-	TRBV6-1	TGTGCCAGCACCGGCCCCGGGGGGAACTATGGCTACACCTTC	CASTGPGGNYGYTF
TRBJ2-7	many	TRBD2	TRBV7-2	TGTGCCAGCAGCAATGTACTAGCGAACGAGCAGTACTTC	CASSNVLANEQYF
TRBJ1-4	many	-	TRBV7-9	TGTGCCAGCAGTTCGCAGGGGAGTAATGAAAAACTGTTTTTT	CASSSQGSNEKLFF
TRBJ2-7	many	-	TRBV7-2	TGTGCCAGCAGCTTAGGCAGGGTATCCTACGAGCAGTACTTC	CASSLGRVSYEQYF
TRBJ2-3	many	TRBD2	TRBV10-2	TGCGCCAGCAACCCAGCGGGATCAAGCACAGATACGCAGTATTTT	CASNPAGSSTDTQYF
TRBJ2-7	many	TRBD2	TRBV5-1	TGCGCCAGCAGCTTGGTTCCTAGCGGGAGGGCAACCTACGAGCAGTACTTC	CASSLVPSGRATYEQYF
TRBJ2-7	-	-	TRBV7-3	TGTGCCAGCAGCCCCTCAAGCGCGCAGGAGCAGTACTTC	CASSPSSAQEQYF
TRBJ2-3	many	-	TRBV18	TGTGCCAGCTCACCGCAGGGGCCCACAGATACGCAGTATTTT	CASSPQGPTDTQYF
TRBJ1-1	-	-	TRBV7-9	TGTGCCAGCAGCAACCTGGACCTGAACACTGAAGCTTTCTTT	CASSNLDLNTEAFF
TRBJ2-2	-	TRBD2	TRBV2	TGTGCCAGCCGTCCACGGACTAGCGGGGGGCGCACCGGGGAGCTGTTTTTT	CASRPRTSGGRTGELFF
TRBJ2-5	few	-	TRBV6-5	TGTGCCAGCGGTTGGATCCAAGAGACCCAGTACTTC	CASGWIQETQYF
TRBJ1-2	-	-	TRBV10-3	TGTGCCATCAGTGACCCCCAACTAGCTAACTATGGCTACACCTTC	CAISDPQLANYGYTF
TRBJ2-1	-	TRBD2	TRBV19	TGTGCCAGTAGTATACTAGCGGGAGAGAATGAGCAGTTCTTC	CASSILAGENEQFF
TRBJ2-3	many	TRBD1	TRBV11-2	TGTGCCAGCAGCCCTCAACAGGGGACCACAGATACGCAGTATTTT	CASSPQQGTTDTQYF
TRBJ2-7	-	TRBD1	TRBV7-2	TGTGCCAGCAGCTTACAGGGGGCCGCATACGAGCAGTACTTC	CASSLQGAAYEQYF
TRBJ1-1	many	-	TRBV2	TGTGCCAGCAGTACCCCTCTAAGACGGTCCATGAACACTGAAGCTTTCTTT	CASSTPLRRSMNTEAFF
TRBJ1-2	many	-	TRBV2	TGTGCCAGCAGTGAAGGAGGGTTTAGTGGCTACACCTTC	CASSEGGFSGYTF
TRBJ1-1	many	TRBD1	TRBV20-1	TGCAGTGCTAGAGATCGGACAGGGGGCGAGGACACTGAAGCTTTCTTT	CSARDRTGGEDTEAFF
TRBJ2-7	few	TRBD1	TRBV15	TGTGCCACCAGCAGCCCCCGGGACGGGACAGTAGCTTACGAGCAGTACTTC	CATSSPRDGTVAYEQYF
TRBJ2-7	many	-	TRBV5-6	TGTGCCAGCAGCTTGGGTCAGCGCTCCAGGGGCTACGAGCAGTACTTC	CASSLGQRSRGYEQYF
TRBJ2-1	-	TRBD2	TRBV19	TGTGCCAGTACCCTAAGCCCTAGCGGGAGGGCCAATGAGCAGTTCTTC	CASTLSPSGRANEQFF
TRBJ2-1	many	-	TRBV9	TGTGCCAGCAGCGCCGATATGGACTCGTCCTACAATGAGCAGTTCTTC	CASSADMDSSYNEQFF
TRBJ2-1	many	-	TRBV10-2	TGCGCCAGCAGTGAGAGTCCGAACAATGAGCAGTTCTTC	CASSESPNNEQFF
TRBJ1-6	-	TRBD1	TRBV7-9	TGTGCCAGCAGCTTAGCGGGGACAGGGATTAATTCACCCCTCCACTTT	CASSLAGTGINSPLHF